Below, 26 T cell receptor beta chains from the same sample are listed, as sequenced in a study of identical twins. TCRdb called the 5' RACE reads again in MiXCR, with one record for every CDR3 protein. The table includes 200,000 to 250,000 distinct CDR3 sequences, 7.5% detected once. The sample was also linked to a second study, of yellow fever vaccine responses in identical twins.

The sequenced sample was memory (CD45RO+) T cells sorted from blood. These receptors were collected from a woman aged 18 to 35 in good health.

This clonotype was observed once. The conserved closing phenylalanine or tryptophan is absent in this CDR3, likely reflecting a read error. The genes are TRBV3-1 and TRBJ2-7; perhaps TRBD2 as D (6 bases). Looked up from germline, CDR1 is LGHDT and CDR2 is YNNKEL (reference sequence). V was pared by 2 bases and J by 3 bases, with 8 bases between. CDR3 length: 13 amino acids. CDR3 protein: CASSQPGGYEQYL. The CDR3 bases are TGTGCCAGCAGCCAACCCGGGGGCTACGAGCAGTACCTC.

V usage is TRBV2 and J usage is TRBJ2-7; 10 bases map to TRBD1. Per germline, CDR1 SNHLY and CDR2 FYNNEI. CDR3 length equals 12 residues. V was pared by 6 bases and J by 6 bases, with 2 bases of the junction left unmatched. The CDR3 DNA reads TGTGCCAGCAGCCGGGACAGGGGCGAGCAGTACTTC. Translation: CASSRDRGEQYF.

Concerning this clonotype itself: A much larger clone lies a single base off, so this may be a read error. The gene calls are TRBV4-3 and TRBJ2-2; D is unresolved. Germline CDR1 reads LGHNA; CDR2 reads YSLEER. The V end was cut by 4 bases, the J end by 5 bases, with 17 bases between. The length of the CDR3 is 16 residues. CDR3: CASSLSASKVTGELFF. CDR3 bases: TGCGCCAGCAGCCTCTCCGCTAGTAAGGTGACCGGGGAGCTGTTTTTT.

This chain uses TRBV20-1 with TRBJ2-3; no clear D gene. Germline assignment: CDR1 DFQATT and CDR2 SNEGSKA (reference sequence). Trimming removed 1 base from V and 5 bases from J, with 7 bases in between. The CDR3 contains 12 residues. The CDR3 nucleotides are TGCAGTGCTAGAGTACTCAGAGATACGCAGTATTTT. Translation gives CSARVLRDTQYF.

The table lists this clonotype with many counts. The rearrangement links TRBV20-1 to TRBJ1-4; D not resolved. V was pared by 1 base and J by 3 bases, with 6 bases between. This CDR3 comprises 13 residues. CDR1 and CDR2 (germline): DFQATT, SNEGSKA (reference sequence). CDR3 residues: CSARVQPNEKLFF. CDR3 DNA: TGCAGTGCTAGAGTTCAGCCTAATGAAAAACTGTTTTTT.

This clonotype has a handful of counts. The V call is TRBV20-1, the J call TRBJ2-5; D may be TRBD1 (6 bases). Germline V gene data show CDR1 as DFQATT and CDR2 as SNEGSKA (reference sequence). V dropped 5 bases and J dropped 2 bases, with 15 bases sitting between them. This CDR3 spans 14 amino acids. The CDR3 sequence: CSAGPLDSQETQYF. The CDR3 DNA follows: TGCAGTGCTGGCCCACTGGACAGTCAAGAGACCCAGTACTTC.

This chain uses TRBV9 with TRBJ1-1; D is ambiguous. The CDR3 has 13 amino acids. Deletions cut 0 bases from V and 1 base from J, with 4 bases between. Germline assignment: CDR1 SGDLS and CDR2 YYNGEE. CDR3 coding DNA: TGTGCCAGCAGCGTAGCGTCGAACACTGAAGCTTTCTTT. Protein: CASSVASNTEAFF.

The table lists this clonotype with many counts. The CDR3 region has the DNA TGTGCCAGCAGCTGGGACCGCACCGGGGAGCTGTTTTTT. This sequence encodes CASSWDRTGELFF. J is TRBJ2-2 and V is TRBV7-6, with D tentatively TRBD1 or TRBD2 (5 bases each). Germline loops: CDR1 SGHVS, CDR2 FNYEAQ. Trimming left V 4 bases short and J 4 bases short, with 7 bases between. This CDR3 has 13 residues.

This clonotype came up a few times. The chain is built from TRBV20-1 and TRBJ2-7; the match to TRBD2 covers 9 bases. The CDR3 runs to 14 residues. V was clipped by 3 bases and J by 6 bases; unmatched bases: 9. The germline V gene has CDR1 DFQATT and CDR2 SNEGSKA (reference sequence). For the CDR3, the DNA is TGCAGTGCTAGTTTTAGCGGGAGTTCTCGCGAGCAGTACTTC. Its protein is CSASFSGSSREQYF.

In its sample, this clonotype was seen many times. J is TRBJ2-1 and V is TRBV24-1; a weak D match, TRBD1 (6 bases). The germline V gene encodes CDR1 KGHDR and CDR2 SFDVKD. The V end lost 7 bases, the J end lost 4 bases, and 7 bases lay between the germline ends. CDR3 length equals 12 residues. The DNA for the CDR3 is TGTGCCACCAGCGGACAGTACAATGAGCAGTTCTTC. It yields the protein CATSGQYNEQFF.

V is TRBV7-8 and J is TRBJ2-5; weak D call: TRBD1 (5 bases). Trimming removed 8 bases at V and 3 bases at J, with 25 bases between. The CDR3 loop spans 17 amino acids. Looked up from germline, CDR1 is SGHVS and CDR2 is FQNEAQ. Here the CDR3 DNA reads TGTGCCAGCGCATCGCCCTTGTCGGCAGGGTACGAAGAGACCCAGTACTTC. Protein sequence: CASASPLSAGYEETQYF.

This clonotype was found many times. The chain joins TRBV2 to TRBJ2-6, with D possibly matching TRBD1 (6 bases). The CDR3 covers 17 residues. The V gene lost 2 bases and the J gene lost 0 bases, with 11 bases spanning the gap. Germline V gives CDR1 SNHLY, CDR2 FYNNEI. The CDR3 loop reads CASSELWGPSGANVLTF. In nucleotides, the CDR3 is TGTGCCAGCAGTGAATTATGGGGGCCCTCTGGGGCCAACGTCCTGACTTTC.

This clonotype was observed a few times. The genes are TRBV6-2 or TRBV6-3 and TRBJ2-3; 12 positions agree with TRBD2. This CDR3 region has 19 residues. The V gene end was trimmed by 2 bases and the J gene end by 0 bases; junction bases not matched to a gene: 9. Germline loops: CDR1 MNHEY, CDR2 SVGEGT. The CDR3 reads CASSYELGLAGMSTDTQYF. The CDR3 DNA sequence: TGTGCCAGCAGTTACGAATTAGGACTAGCGGGGATGAGCACAGATACGCAGTATTTT.

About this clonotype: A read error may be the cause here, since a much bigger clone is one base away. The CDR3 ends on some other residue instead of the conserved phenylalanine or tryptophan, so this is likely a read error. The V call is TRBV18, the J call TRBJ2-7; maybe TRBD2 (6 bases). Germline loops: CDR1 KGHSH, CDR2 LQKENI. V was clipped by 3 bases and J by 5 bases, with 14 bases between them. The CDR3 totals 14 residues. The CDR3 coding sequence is TGTGCCAGCTCACCTAACCCCTGGAGGGACGAGCAGTACTCC. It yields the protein CASSPNPWRDEQYS.

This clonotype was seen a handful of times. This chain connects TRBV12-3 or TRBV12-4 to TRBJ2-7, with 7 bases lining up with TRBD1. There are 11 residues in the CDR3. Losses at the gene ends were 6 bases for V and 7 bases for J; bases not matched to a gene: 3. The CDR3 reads CASRTGLEQYF. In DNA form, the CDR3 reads TGTGCCAGCAGGACAGGGTTGGAGCAGTACTTC.

This chain's CDR3 is CASSLLGGLVYNEQFF. The DNA of the CDR3 is TGTGCCAGCAGCTTACTGGGGGGCCTCGTTTACAATGAGCAGTTCTTC. The chain recombines TRBV7-6 with TRBJ2-1; TRBD1 or TRBD2 may be the D gene (6 bases each). This CDR3 has 16 amino acids. Germline V gives CDR1 SGHVS, CDR2 FNYEAQ. Trimming removed 2 bases at V and 4 bases at J, with 15 bases between.

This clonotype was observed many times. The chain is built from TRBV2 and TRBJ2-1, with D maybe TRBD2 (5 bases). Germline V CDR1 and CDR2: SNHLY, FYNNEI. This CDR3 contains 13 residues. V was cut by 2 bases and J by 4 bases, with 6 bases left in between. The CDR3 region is CASSEREYNEQFF. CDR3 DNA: TGTGCCAGCAGTGAAAGGGAGTACAATGAGCAGTTCTTC.

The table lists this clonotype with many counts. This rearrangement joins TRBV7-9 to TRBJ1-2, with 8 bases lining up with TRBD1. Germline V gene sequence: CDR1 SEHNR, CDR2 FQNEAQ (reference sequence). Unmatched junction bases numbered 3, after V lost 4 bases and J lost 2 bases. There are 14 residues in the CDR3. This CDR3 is CASSSRTGNYGYTF. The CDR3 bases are TGTGCCAGCAGCTCCAGGACAGGGAACTATGGCTACACCTTC.

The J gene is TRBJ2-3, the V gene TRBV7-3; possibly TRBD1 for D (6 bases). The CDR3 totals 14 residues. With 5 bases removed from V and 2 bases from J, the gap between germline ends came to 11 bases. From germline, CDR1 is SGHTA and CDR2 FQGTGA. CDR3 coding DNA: TGTGCCAGCAGCCCAACAGGGTACACAGATACGCAGTATTTT. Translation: CASSPTGYTDTQYF.

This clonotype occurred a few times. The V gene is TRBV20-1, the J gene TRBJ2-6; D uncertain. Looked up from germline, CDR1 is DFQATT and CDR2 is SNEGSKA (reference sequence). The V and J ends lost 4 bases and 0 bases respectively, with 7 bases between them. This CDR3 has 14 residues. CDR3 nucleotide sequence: TGCAGTGCTAATCCGGCCTCTGGGGCCAACGTCCTGACTTTC. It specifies CSANPASGANVLTF.

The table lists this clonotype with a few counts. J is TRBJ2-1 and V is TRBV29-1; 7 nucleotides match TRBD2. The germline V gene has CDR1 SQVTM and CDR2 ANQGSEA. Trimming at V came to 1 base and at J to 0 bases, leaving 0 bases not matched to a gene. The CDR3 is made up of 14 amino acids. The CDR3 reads CSVEAGGSYNEQFF. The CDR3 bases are TGCAGCGTTGAAGCGGGAGGCTCCTACAATGAGCAGTTCTTC.

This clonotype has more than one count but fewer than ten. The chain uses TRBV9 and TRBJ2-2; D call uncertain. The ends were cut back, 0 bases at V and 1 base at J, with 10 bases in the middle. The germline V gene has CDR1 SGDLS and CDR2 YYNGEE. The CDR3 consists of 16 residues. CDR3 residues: CASSVAPTMNTGELFF. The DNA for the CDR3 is TGTGCCAGCAGCGTAGCTCCCACAATGAACACCGGGGAGCTGTTTTTT.

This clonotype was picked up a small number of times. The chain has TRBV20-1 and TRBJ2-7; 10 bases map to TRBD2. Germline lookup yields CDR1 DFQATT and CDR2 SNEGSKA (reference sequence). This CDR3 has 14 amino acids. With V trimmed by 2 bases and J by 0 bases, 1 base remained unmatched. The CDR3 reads CSARLAGVSYEQYF. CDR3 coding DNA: TGCAGTGCTAGACTAGCGGGAGTCTCCTACGAGCAGTACTTC.

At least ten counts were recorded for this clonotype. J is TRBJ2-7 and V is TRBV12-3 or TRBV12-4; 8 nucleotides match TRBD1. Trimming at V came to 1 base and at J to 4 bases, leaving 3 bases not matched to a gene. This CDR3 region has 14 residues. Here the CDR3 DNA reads TGTGCCAGCAGTTTAGGACAGGGGTCATACGAGCAGTACTTC. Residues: CASSLGQGSYEQYF.

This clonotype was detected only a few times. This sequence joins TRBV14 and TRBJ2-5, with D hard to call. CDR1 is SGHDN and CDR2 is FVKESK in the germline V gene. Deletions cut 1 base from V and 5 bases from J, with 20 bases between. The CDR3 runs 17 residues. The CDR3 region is CASSQGIGFGFVETQYF. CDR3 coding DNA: TGTGCCAGCAGCCAAGGAATTGGATTTGGGTTTGTGGAGACCCAGTACTTC.

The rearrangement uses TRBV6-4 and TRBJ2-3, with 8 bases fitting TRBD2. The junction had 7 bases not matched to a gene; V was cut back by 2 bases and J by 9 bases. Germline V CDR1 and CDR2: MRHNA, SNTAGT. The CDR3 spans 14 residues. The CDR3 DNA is TGTGCCAGCAGTGACCCGTTGACTAGCGTAACGCAGTATTTT. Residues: CASSDPLTSVTQYF.